Listed below are T cell receptor beta chains from one sample, sequenced in a study of blood T cell repertoires in COVID-19. Data came from immunoSEQ multiplex PCR; TCRdb stores just in-frame clones and leaves some out. The sample shows 70,000 or so clones, over 70% of them seen only once. Material: peripheral blood. The receptors here all came from a man in his 70s with acute or convalescent COVID-19. The conserved cysteine and the conserved F or W are not part of the CDR3 here. The order of the fields is V gene, CDR3 protein.

>TRBV7-9
ASTDSRNEQF
>TRBV11-2
ASSFSAGTNYGYT
>TRBV6-5
ASSLRQFYEQY
>TRBV5-1
ASRRYSGRADTDTQY
>TRBV24-1
ATSDLQDRSGQRF
>TRBV19
ASSPGGEEKLF
>TRBV7-7
ASSLGTGFSIETQY
>TRBV2
ASSVSQDMDEQF
>TRBV7-2
ASSLTGNEQY
>TRBV7-2
ASSPPWAGNYGYT
>TRBV15
ATSTYSGGNQPQH
>TRBV10-3
AIRSGAGGQYEQY
>TRBV5-4
ASSLSAGGYSYEQY
>TRBV11-2
ASSLVANTEAF
>TRBV24-1
ATSDGFLGEQF
>TRBV6-5
ASSRQRSSNQPQH
>TRBV2
ASKISRGYEANVLT
>TRBV12-3/TRBV12-4
ASSLDRNKAF
>TRBV19
ASSAGQRLLRTDTQY
>TRBV24-1
ATSDPDMAGQNTGELF
>TRBV5-1
ASSLGTANTGELF
>TRBV3-1/TRBV3-2
ASSRTTGGTEAF
>TRBV27
ASSSPRTGRAGYT
>TRBV7-3
ASSPSGETTYLDTQY
>TRBV7-2
ASSLVSGMNTEAF
>TRBV10-1
ASSDFGEGEKLF
>TRBV28
ASSAQTSGSSGEQY
>TRBV28
ASKRQGNANTGELF
>TRBV6-5
ASSLLRSVKEN
>TRBV7-9
ASSLGGDRDYT
>TRBV7-8
ASGQGVLSGNTIY
>TRBV10-3
ATKEGLLNYGYT
>TRBV19
ASSTQGAPDQPQH
>TRBV28
ASSFSGTGGSLTIY
>TRBV28
ASSPGQTNYGYT
>TRBV6-1
ASSEQGALRDTEAF
>TRBV28
ASSLPRAGGHYEQY